The source of this T cell receptor beta chain is a study of Graves' ophthalmopathy and Graves' hyperthyroidism. RNA transcripts yielded amplified TCR beta CDR3 regions. An opening RT-PCR round employed HTBI primers and preceded a second-round multiplex PCR. TCRdb redid the calling of the multiplex PCR reads with MiXCR, one entry per CDR3 protein. The sample contains roughly 160,000 distinct CDR3 sequences, less than 45% of which appear only once. This clonotype was counted many times. Ophthalmopathy donors' eye disease showed moderate-to-severe activity, CAS of at least 3, NOSPECS of at least 4 and duration under 3 months. Thyroid ultrasound, orbital computed tomography, TRAb, serum thyroxine and clinical symptoms formed the basis of diagnosis. The CDR3 contains 14 residues. V was clipped by 4 bases and J by 2 bases; unmatched bases: 4. The germline V gene has CDR1 MNHEY and CDR2 SVGAGI.

This chain uses TRBV6-5 with TRBJ2-7; TRBD1 agrees at 8 bases. Sequencing was done on a sample of peripheral blood. The sequence derives from a woman between 35 and 50 years old with Graves' ophthalmopathy. The CDR3 here is CASSSQGATYEQYF. As DNA, the CDR3 is TGTGCCAGCAGTTCTCAGGGGGCAACCTACGAGCAGTACTTC.